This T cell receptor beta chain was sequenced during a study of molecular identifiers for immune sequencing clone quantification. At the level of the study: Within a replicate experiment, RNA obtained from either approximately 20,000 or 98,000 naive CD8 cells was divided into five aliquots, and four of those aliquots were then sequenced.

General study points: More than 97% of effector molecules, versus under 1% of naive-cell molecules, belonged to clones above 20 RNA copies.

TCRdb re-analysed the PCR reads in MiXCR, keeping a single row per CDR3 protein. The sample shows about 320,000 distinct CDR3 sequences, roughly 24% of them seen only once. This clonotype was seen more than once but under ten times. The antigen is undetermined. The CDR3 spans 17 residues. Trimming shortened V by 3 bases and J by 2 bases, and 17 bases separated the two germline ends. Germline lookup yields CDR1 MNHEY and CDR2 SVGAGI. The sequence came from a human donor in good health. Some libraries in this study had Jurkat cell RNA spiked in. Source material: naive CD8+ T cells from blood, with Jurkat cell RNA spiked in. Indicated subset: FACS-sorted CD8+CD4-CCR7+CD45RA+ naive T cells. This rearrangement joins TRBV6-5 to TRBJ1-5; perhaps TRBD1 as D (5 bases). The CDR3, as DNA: TGTGCCAGCAGTTATACCAGGGACGGACCCGGCAATCAGCCCCAGCATTTT. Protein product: CASSYTRDGPGNQPQHF.